A single sample gave rise to the 13 T cell receptor beta chains below, sequenced in a study of T cells in women clearing cervical HPV infection. The protocol was immunoSEQ multiplex PCR, while the TCRdb copy is restricted to in-frame clones and leaves out a portion. The sample is made up of 30,000 to 35,000 clones, and the top ten hold around 19% of it. The sequencing sample was made of blood buffy coat. Receptors were obtained from a woman between 18 and 69 years old with a cervical HPV16 infection that either progressed to CIN3+ or cleared (not recorded which).

A word on this clone: The observed sequence ends 3 residues before the CDR3 terminus, with the missing tail filled in from the germline J gene. The chain joins TRBV4-1 to TRBJ2-7, with D hard to call. This CDR3 spans 15 amino acids. CDR1 and CDR2 from the germline V gene are MGHRA and YSYEKL. V was trimmed by 0 bases and J by 0 bases, leaving 9 bases between them. The CDR3 reads CASSQEGSPSYEQYF. The covered CDR3 bases are TGCGCCAGCAGCCAAGAGGGCAGCCCCTCCTACGAG.

CDR3 DNA (partial): TGTGCCAGTATGACAGGAGAGACC. Amino acid sequence: CASMTGET. The whole CDR3 reads CASMTGETQYF. The V call is TRBV19, the J call TRBJ2-5, with D possibly matching TRBD1 (6 bases). The read ends 3 residues shy of where the CDR3 ends; the end is completed using the germline J gene. This CDR3 spans 11 amino acids. The germline V gene has CDR1 LNHDA and CDR2 SQIVND (reference sequence). V was pared by 7 bases and J by 4 bases, with 7 bases between.

About this clone itself: Sequencing ends 3 residues short of the CDR3 end; the germline J gene provides the rest. V and J are TRBV7-2 and TRBJ2-5, with 10 nucleotides matching TRBD2. CDR1 and CDR2 (germline): SGHTA, FQGNSA. V shed 0 bases and J 1 base; nucleotides not matched to a gene: 5. This CDR3 comprises 17 residues. CDR3 loop: CASSLASGGAVQETQYF. The part of the CDR3 DNA that was read is TGTGCCAGCAGCTTAGCCAGCGGGGGGGCTGTCCAAGAGACC. Looking up the rest from reference TRBV7-2 and TRBJ2-5 gives the full variable domain: GAGVSQSPSNKVTEKGKDVELRCDPISGHTALYWYRQSLGQGLEFLIYFQGNSAPDKSGLPSDRFSAERTGGSVSTLTIQRTQQEDSAVYLCASSLASGGAVQETQYFGPGTRLLVL.

Concerning this clone itself: The read ends 3 residues shy of where the CDR3 ends; the end is completed using the germline J gene. The chain uses TRBV2 and TRBJ1-6; D unclear. The V end was cut by 8 bases, the J end by 9 bases, with 14 bases between. This CDR3 is built from 13 residues. CDR1 and CDR2 from the germline V gene are SNHLY and FYNNEI. Incomplete CDR3 DNA: TGTGCCAGCTGCAGTGCGCCGGGTTCACCC. Translation: CASCSAPGSP. The entire CDR3 protein is CASCSAPGSPLHF.

As for this clone: The DNA ends 3 residues before the CDR3 does, and the rest of the CDR3 is filled in from the germline J gene. The chain carries TRBV11-2 and TRBJ2-3, with D maybe TRBD2 (6 bases). This CDR3 spans 13 amino acids. Germline V gives CDR1 SGHAT, CDR2 FQNNGV. The sequenced part of the CDR3 DNA is TGTGCCAGCAGTGCGGGGTTCCAAGAGACG. This encodes CASSAGFQET. In full, the CDR3 is CASSAGFQETQYF.

As for this clone: The read terminates 3 residues ahead of where the CDR3 ends, so the germline J gene completes it. This chain links TRBV7-9 with TRBJ2-7; no clear D gene. V lost 1 base, J lost 2 bases, and 6 bases lay in between. The CDR3 contains 13 residues. Germline V gene data show CDR1 as SEHNR and CDR2 as FQNEAQ (reference sequence). The CDR3 loop reads CASSLVTAYEQYF. Incomplete CDR3 DNA: TGTGCCAGCAGCTTAGTAACAGCCTACGAG.

Note on this clone: Read data end 3 residues before the CDR3 end; the end is taken from the germline J gene. This chain links TRBV29-1 with TRBJ2-7, with TRBD2 matching over 9 bases. This CDR3 has 13 residues. The V gene end was trimmed by 6 bases and the J gene end by 5 bases; junction bases not matched to a gene: 8. Germline values: CDR1 SQVTM, CDR2 ANQGSEA. The DNA read from the CDR3 is TGCAGCGTCTTCGTGGTAGCGGGAGACGAG. Protein product: CSVFVVAGDE. The entire CDR3 protein is CSVFVVAGDEQYF.

Partial CDR3 DNA: TGTGCCAGCAGCGCCCGAGCCCCAGAGACC. This sequence encodes CASSARAPET. Given in full, the CDR3 is CASSARAPETQYF. The gene calls are TRBV7-2 and TRBJ2-5; D not certain. Coverage ceases 3 residues before the CDR3 finishes, and the germline J gene fills in the end. Germline loops: CDR1 SGHTA, CDR2 FQGNSA. The CDR3 spans 13 residues. Trimming left V 5 bases short and J 4 bases short, with 11 bases between.

A remark on this clone: Read data end 3 residues before the CDR3 end; the end is taken from the germline J gene. The chain employs TRBV7-9 and TRBJ2-5; 8 bases match TRBD1. Germline-derived CDR1 and CDR2 are SEHNR and FQNEAQ (reference sequence). Unmatched junction bases numbered 4, after V lost 0 bases and J lost 7 bases. The CDR3 spans 14 residues. The CDR3 protein is CASSLAVQGGTQYF. The sequenced CDR3 bases are TGTGCCAGCAGCTTAGCAGTACAGGGGGGGACC. Combining the CDR3 with reference TRBV7-9 and TRBJ2-5 gives the whole variable domain DTGVSQNPRHKITKRGQNVTFRCDPISEHNRLYWYRQTLGQGPEFLTYFQNEAQLEKSRLLSDRFSAERPKGSFSTLEIQRTEQGDSAMYLCASSLAVQGGTQYFGPGTRLLVL.

Worth noting for this clone: The sequence runs out 3 residues before the end of the CDR3; the remainder is reconstructed from the germline J gene. The rearrangement uses TRBV6-4 and TRBJ2-1; perhaps TRBD2 as D (5 bases). The CDR3 has 12 amino acids. CDR1 and CDR2 from the germline V gene are MRHNA and SNTAGT. The germline V and J ends were trimmed by 6 bases and 7 bases, with 10 bases remaining between them. Partial CDR3 DNA: TGTGCCAGCAGCGCGGAGCGGAATGAG. Translating it yields CASSAERNE. The full CDR3 sequence reads CASSAERNEQFF.

On this clone itself: The read terminates 3 residues before the CDR3 end, so the remaining end is supplied by the germline J gene. The chain links TRBV2 to TRBJ2-1; a weak D match, TRBD2 (6 bases). Trimming removed 7 bases at V and 5 bases at J, with 15 bases between. The CDR3 contains 14 residues. The germline gives CDR1 SNHLY, CDR2 FYNNEI. CDR3 residues: CASIVGSSDNEQFF. The sequenced part of the CDR3 DNA is TGTGCCAGCATCGTGGGCTCTAGCGACAATGAG.

The covered CDR3 bases are TGTGCCAGCAGCTTGAGCAGGGGGCGCGTTGGC. This encodes CASSLSRGRVG. Given in full, the CDR3 is CASSLSRGRVGYTF. The rearrangement uses TRBV5-6 and TRBJ1-2, with 8 bases lining up with TRBD1. With the read ending 3 residues before the CDR3 end, the germline J gene is used to fill in that end. The CDR3 length is 14 residues. CDR1 and CDR2 from the germline V gene are SGHDT and YYEEEE. Trimming at V came to 1 base and at J to 7 bases, leaving 6 bases not matched to a gene.

Concerning this clone itself: The CDR3 goes on 3 residues after the read ends, and that part is filled in from the germline J gene. This rearrangement joins TRBV18 to TRBJ1-2, with D unresolved. Germline V CDR1 and CDR2: KGHSH, LQKENI. The CDR3 loop spans 16 amino acids. The covered CDR3 bases are TGTGCCAGCTCACTATACCCTAGCGGGAGTACCAATGAC. This translates into CASSLYPSGSTND. The complete CDR3 protein is CASSLYPSGSTNDYTF.